The sequence of this TCR beta chain was determined in a study of blood T cell repertoires in COVID-19 (TCRdb year 2020). In terms of the full investigation: Samples from collaborators originated in the United States, Italy and Spain and spanned both the acute and convalescent phases of COVID-19. A freely available public database, intended as a resource for researchers studying the immune response to SARS-CoV-2, is where the repertoires were released. The samples were drawn from two sources: the first 160 participants of the ongoing ImmuneRACE study, and 1,000 to 1,500 subjects contributed by 6 global collaborators. The material from the prospective study consisted of cDNA or gDNA derived from T cells, B-cell-depleted T cells, or PBMCs. Where available, HLA class I and class II types were taken from metadata supplied by the sample provider and were not determined by assay-based typing. Sample metadata almost always included a de-identified subject ID, COVID-19 status, age in years and sex. Subjects who had been exposed to COVID-19, were actively infected with it, or had recovered from it provided the deeply sampled blood TCRbeta repertoires that made up the dataset. Study-level results and caveats: Clinical and demographic metadata were provided uncurated, with the amount varying by source and participant.

TCRbeta CDR3 regions were amplified from genomic DNA using the immunoSEQ Assay, a bias-controlled multiplex PCR. The original methods were these. The number of nucleated cells in each sample was estimated by amplification of reference gene primers within the assay. To quantify the absolute abundance of each unique TCRbeta CDR3 rearrangement, sequence reads were collapsed and filtered. For each sample, productive Simpson clonality was calculated by taking the square root of Simpson's diversity index across productive rearrangements. TCRdb mirrors the immuneACCESS table, restricted to in-frame sequences. Some clones are absent from its copies; in checked studies, under half trace to an unresolved V gene, and the reason for the others is unknown. V and J calls and clone size come straight from that table; D and trimming were deduced from the DNA. For this sample the table gives around 250,000 clones, of which around 82% were detected only once. The top ten clonotypes cover 4.5% to 6.5% of the sample.

Whole blood was collected in K2EDTA tubes by collaborating institutions according to the institutions' own protocols. For TCRbeta analysis, collaborators shipped samples as frozen whole blood, isolated PBMCs, or DNA extracted from either of those sample types. About this clone: Its target antigen remains unknown. There are no base qualities to consult, and no much larger clone falls within one base.

Sequencing was carried out using peripheral blood. The sequence came from a man aged 80 or over with acute or convalescent COVID-19.

CDR3 sequence: CASSLVPSGGSDTQYF. The DNA is TGCGCCAGCAGCTTGGTGCCTTCAGGGGGCTCAGATACGCAGTATTTT. The V and J genes are TRBV5-1 and TRBJ2-3; TRBD1 lines up with 8 middle nucleotides. CDR1 and CDR2 are read off the germline V gene as SGHRS and YFSETQ. After removal of 0 bases from V and 4 bases from J, the junction retains 7 bases not matched to a gene. The CDR3 starts with the cysteine, ends with the phenylalanine, and has 16 residues. This entry keeps only the CDR3 DNA: 48 bases, framed from base 1.